The 15 T cell receptor beta chains given below trace back to one sample, sequenced in a study of shared clonotypes between healthy human individuals. Using immunoSEQ multiplex PCR, the repertoire was profiled, and TCRdb retains in-frame clones only, with some absent. The repertoire holds some 79,000 clones, with about 64% as singletons. The sample was memory CD8+ T cells sorted from blood. Subset in this sample: CD45RO+ cells pooled with CCR7-negative TemRA cells. These receptor sequences come from a man younger than 45 in good health.

This clone has a handful of counts. The J gene is TRBJ2-7, the V gene TRBV5-4; TRBD2 matches 11 bases. Germline lookup yields CDR1 SGHNT and CDR2 YYREEE (reference sequence). The V gene end was trimmed by 1 base and the J gene end by 6 bases; junction bases not matched to a gene: 3. The CDR3 loop spans 14 amino acids. In DNA, the CDR3 is TGTGCCAGCAGCTTGCCACTAGCGGGAGCCGAGCAGTACTTC. Its translation is CASSLPLAGAEQYF.

This clone was observed once. CDR3 nucleotides: TGTGCCAGCAGTTCATACTATAGCACAGATACGCAGTATTTT. It is translated as CASSSYYSTDTQYF. V and J are TRBV27 and TRBJ2-3; D unclear. V lost 4 bases and J 0 bases, leaving 8 bases between the germline ends. The germline gives CDR1 MNHEY, CDR2 SMNVEV (reference sequence). CDR3 size: 14 residues.

The chain joins TRBV5-1 to TRBJ2-7; TRBD2 agrees at 8 bases. The CDR3 runs 17 residues. Trimming at V came to 0 bases and at J to 3 bases, leaving 11 bases not matched to a gene. CDR1 is SGHRS and CDR2 is YFSETQ in the germline V gene. DNA for the CDR3: TGCGCCAGCAGCTTGGAATTGGTAGCGGGAACAAACTACGAGCAGTACTTC. It encodes CASSLELVAGTNYEQYF.

V is TRBV9 and J is TRBJ2-1, with 13 bases fitting TRBD2. V shed 4 bases and J 8 bases; nucleotides not matched to a gene: 9. Per the germline V gene, CDR1 is SGDLS and CDR2 is YYNGEE. The CDR3 covers 16 residues. The CDR3 DNA reads TGTGCCAGCAGCAAACTCGGGACTAGCGGGGTCTATGAGCAGTTCTTC. It specifies CASSKLGTSGVYEQFF.

This clone turned up a few times. As DNA, the CDR3 is TGTGCCAGCAGCTTGCCCGGGACGCCGGGGTTAGAGACCCAGTACTTC. This translates into CASSLPGTPGLETQYF. The chain employs TRBV7-2 and TRBJ2-5; tentatively, D is TRBD1 or TRBD2 (5 bases each). The V end lost 3 bases, the J end lost 4 bases, and 18 bases lay between the germline ends. The CDR3 covers 16 residues. CDR1 is SGHTA and CDR2 is FQGNSA in the germline V gene.

The chain uses TRBV10-3 and TRBJ1-5; no clear D. The germline CDR1 and CDR2 sequences are ENHRY and SYGVKD. Trimming stripped 6 bases from V and 4 bases from J, with 13 bases between. The CDR3 length is 14 residues. The CDR3 region has the DNA TGTGCCATCAGGAGTGGGCAGAGTAATCAGCCCCAGCATTTT. Translating gives CAIRSGQSNQPQHF.

The V call is TRBV15, the J call TRBJ2-1; TRBD1 aligns across 7 bases. Germline lookup yields CDR1 LNHNV and CDR2 YYDKDF (reference sequence). The CDR3 contains 13 residues. The V and J ends lost 6 bases and 5 bases, in that order; junction bases with no gene match: 4. In DNA, the CDR3 is TGTGCCACCAGGAAGGGGACAGACAATGAGCAGTTCTTC. It translates to CATRKGTDNEQFF.

The chain is built from TRBV6-4 and TRBJ1-1; tentative D call: TRBD1 (5 bases). In germline, CDR1 is MRHNA, CDR2 SNTAGT. This CDR3 contains 11 residues. The germline V and J ends were trimmed by 2 bases and 11 bases, with 9 bases remaining between them. This chain's CDR3 is CASSDGYRAFF. In DNA, the CDR3 is TGTGCCAGCAGTGACGGGTACAGGGCTTTCTTT.

The DNA for the CDR3 is TGTGCCAGCAGCTTAGCCGGGAGCTCCTACGAGCAGTACTTC. Amino acids: CASSLAGSSYEQYF. The chain recombines TRBV11-2 with TRBJ2-7, with D possibly TRBD2 on 6 matching bases. V lost 1 base and J 0 bases, leaving 7 bases between the germline ends. The CDR3 covers 14 residues. The germline V gene has CDR1 SGHAT and CDR2 FQNNGV.

As concerns this clone: This sample includes further DNA sequences coding for the same CDR3. The V gene is TRBV7-8, the J gene TRBJ2-1; D unclear. This CDR3 contains 15 residues. Germline values: CDR1 SGHVS, CDR2 FQNEAQ. The V gene lost 1 base and the J gene lost 0 bases, with 7 bases spanning the gap. The CDR3 bases are TGTGCCAGCAGCTTAGGCCCTAGCTCCTACAATGAGCAGTTCTTC. It yields the protein CASSLGPSSYNEQFF.

V gene TRBV11-3 combines with J gene TRBJ2-1; D is unresolved. The germline CDR1 and CDR2 sequences are SGHNT and YENEEA. The CDR3 extends over 15 amino acids. Trimming shortened V by 4 bases and J by 0 bases, and 10 bases separated the two germline ends. This CDR3 reads CASSSPRSSYNEQFF. CDR3 nucleotide sequence: TGTGCCAGCAGCTCTCCTCGGAGCTCCTACAATGAGCAGTTCTTC.

The chain joins TRBV2 to TRBJ2-5; 9 bases are a match to TRBD2. Germline loops: CDR1 SNHLY, CDR2 FYNNEI. The length of the CDR3 is 15 residues. J was trimmed by 5 bases and V by 7 bases; bases with no gene match: 11. The CDR3: CASNEGGRAVETQYF. Here the CDR3 DNA reads TGTGCCAGCAACGAGGGCGGGAGGGCCGTGGAGACCCAGTACTTC. Full variable domain (outside the CDR3, taken from reference TRBV2 and TRBJ2-5): EPEVTQTPSHQVTQMGQEVILRCVPISNHLYFYWYRQILGQKVEFLVSFYNNEISEKSEIFDDQFSVERPDGSNFTLKIRSTKLEDSAMYFCASNEGGRAVETQYFGPGTRLLVL.

This rearrangement joins TRBV6-1 to TRBJ1-5; 9 bases are a match to TRBD1. Trimming cost V 2 bases and J 0 bases; bases outside gene matches: 8. The germline V gene encodes CDR1 MNHNS and CDR2 SASEGT. The CDR3 consists of 18 residues. Here the CDR3 reads CASSESRGQGHSNQPQHF. The DNA of the CDR3 is TGTGCCAGCAGTGAATCGCGGGGACAGGGTCATAGCAATCAGCCCCAGCATTTT.

CDR3 residues: CASSRMGLGMNTEAFF. The DNA for the CDR3 is TGCGCCAGCAGCCGAATGGGTCTGGGGATGAACACTGAAGCTTTCTTT. This chain links TRBV5-1 with TRBJ1-1, with unresolved D. CDR3 length: 16 amino acids. CDR1 is SGHRS and CDR2 is YFSETQ in the germline V gene. Trimming removed 4 bases from V and 0 bases from J, with 16 bases in between. The full variable domain, rest sourced from reference TRBV5-1 and TRBJ1-1, is KAGVTQTPRYLIKTRGQQVTLSCSPISGHRSVSWYQQTPGQGLQFLFEYFSETQRNKGNFPGRFSGRQFSNSRSEMNVSTLELGDSALYLCASSRMGLGMNTEAFFGQGTRLTVV.

In its sample, this clone was seen a few times. The CDR3 DNA is TGTGCCACTTCGAGGGAGGGATTGAACACTGAAGCTTTCTTT. Translating gives CATSREGLNTEAFF. V usage is TRBV7-3 and J usage is TRBJ1-1; D is uncertain. Trimming left V 10 bases short and J 0 bases short, with 15 bases between. CDR1 SGHTA and CDR2 FQGTGA come from the germline V gene. This CDR3 is 14 amino acids long.